Below are 9 T cell receptor beta chains sequenced from a single sample in a study of regulatory T cells in long-lasting Graves disease. This sample's time point: persistent/refractory GD, antithyroid drugs over 5 years with positive TRAb. Researchers made the TCR library from RNA that was extracted from PBMCs. Investigators prepared the TCR beta libraries by applying iRepertoire HTBI primers and Arm-PCR of CDR3 regions. TCRdb called the multiplex PCR reads again in MiXCR, with one record for every CDR3 protein. This table has approximately 500,000 distinct CDR3 sequences, approximately 21% appearing once. The material sequenced was peripheral blood mononuclear cells (PBMCs), taken when the disease was refractory, from a patient treated with antithyroid drugs. The receptors were sampled from a female donor with Graves disease.

This clonotype was seen many times. The V gene is TRBV6-1, the J gene TRBJ1-1; weak D call: TRBD1 (5 bases). CDR3 length equals 15 residues. Germline V gene lookup returns CDR1 MNHNS and CDR2 SASEGT. V was shortened by 8 bases and J by 1 base, with 17 bases between the two germline ends. CDR3 nucleotide sequence: TGTGCCAGCGCGGTTCTGGGGGTCCCGAACACTGAAGCTTTCTTT. This codes for CASAVLGVPNTEAFF.

This clonotype was seen only once. V gene TRBV9 combines with J gene TRBJ1-3; no definite D call. The V and J ends lost 0 bases and 0 bases respectively, with 10 bases between them. The CDR3 covers 16 residues. Germline V CDR1 and CDR2: SGDLS, YYNGEE. CDR3 in DNA: TGTGCCAGCAGCGTAGGGTCTCAGTTCTCTGGAAACACCATATATTTT. This encodes CASSVGSQFSGNTIYF.

The chain links TRBV20-1 to TRBJ1-2; D remains unclear. The germline V gene has CDR1 DFQATT and CDR2 SNEGSKA (reference sequence). The CDR3 loop spans 8 amino acids. With 3 bases removed from V and 7 bases from J, the gap between germline ends came to 0 bases. CDR3: CSASGYTF. DNA of the CDR3: TGCAGTGCTAGTGGCTACACCTTC.

This clonotype was seen repeatedly, ten times or more. The chain carries TRBV2 and TRBJ2-7; 9 bases match TRBD1. The CDR3 is 16 residues long. The trim removed 7 bases at V and 1 base at J, leaving 11 bases unmatched. Germline loops: CDR1 SNHLY, CDR2 FYNNEI. In nucleotides, the CDR3 is TGTGCCAGCAATCCACAGGGGGCACAAGCTTCCTACGAGCAGTACTTC. The encoded protein is CASNPQGAQASYEQYF.

This clonotype was picked up many times. V gene TRBV9 combines with J gene TRBJ2-7; D may be TRBD1 (6 bases). The ends were cut back, 0 bases at V and 8 bases at J, with 18 bases in the middle. Looked up from germline, CDR1 is SGDLS and CDR2 is YYNGEE. This CDR3 is 15 amino acids long. The CDR3 sequence: CASSVGADRWAQQYF. DNA for the CDR3: TGTGCCAGCAGCGTAGGGGCCGACAGGTGGGCACAGCAGTACTTC.

Worth noting for this clonotype: The CDR3 end shows no conserved phenylalanine or tryptophan, and so a read error is likely. V usage is TRBV20-1 and J usage is TRBJ2-5; TRBD2 matches 7 bases. Unmatched junction bases numbered 12, after V lost 2 bases and J lost 9 bases. The CDR3 spans 14 residues. The V gene's germline CDR1 is DFQATT and CDR2 SNEGSKA (reference sequence). CDR3: CSARRLAVREAQYL. The CDR3 DNA reads TGCAGTGCTAGAAGGCTAGCGGTCCGGGAGGCCCAGTACCTC.

This clonotype was counted only a few times. The chain carries TRBV29-1 and TRBJ1-5, with unresolved D. Trimming took 7 bases from V and 5 from J, leaving 12 bases between them. Germline V lookup: CDR1 SQVTM, CDR2 ANQGSEA. CDR3 length equals 12 residues. The CDR3 sequence: CSGGEVDQPQHF. In DNA, the CDR3 is TGCAGCGGCGGGGAAGTTGATCAGCCCCAGCATTTT. Supplemented by reference TRBV29-1 and TRBJ1-5, the full variable domain reads SAVISQKPSRDICQRGTSLTIQCQVDSQVTMMFWYRQQPGQSLTLIATANQGSEATYESGFVIDKFPISRPNLTFSTLTVSNMSPEDSSIYLCSGGEVDQPQHFGDGTRLSIL.

This chain links TRBV19 with TRBJ2-5; TRBD2 agrees at 9 bases. The junction had 8 bases not matched to a gene; V was cut back by 3 bases and J by 3 bases. CDR3 length: 16 amino acids. Germline V gene lookup returns CDR1 LNHDA and CDR2 SQIVND (reference sequence). The CDR3 sequence is CASSIASGTGEETQYF. The CDR3 nucleotides read TGTGCCAGTAGTATCGCTAGCGGGACTGGGGAAGAGACCCAGTACTTC.

This clonotype was counted only a few times. DNA for the CDR3: TGTGCCAGCAGTGTGGGACAGATCAATCAGCCCCAGCATTTT. It encodes CASSVGQINQPQHF. J is TRBJ1-5 and V is TRBV6-1; 7 nucleotides line up with TRBD1. Germline assignment: CDR1 MNHNS and CDR2 SASEGT. The J segment lost 3 bases and the V segment lost 4 bases, leaving 3 bases of the junction unmatched. The CDR3 has 14 residues.